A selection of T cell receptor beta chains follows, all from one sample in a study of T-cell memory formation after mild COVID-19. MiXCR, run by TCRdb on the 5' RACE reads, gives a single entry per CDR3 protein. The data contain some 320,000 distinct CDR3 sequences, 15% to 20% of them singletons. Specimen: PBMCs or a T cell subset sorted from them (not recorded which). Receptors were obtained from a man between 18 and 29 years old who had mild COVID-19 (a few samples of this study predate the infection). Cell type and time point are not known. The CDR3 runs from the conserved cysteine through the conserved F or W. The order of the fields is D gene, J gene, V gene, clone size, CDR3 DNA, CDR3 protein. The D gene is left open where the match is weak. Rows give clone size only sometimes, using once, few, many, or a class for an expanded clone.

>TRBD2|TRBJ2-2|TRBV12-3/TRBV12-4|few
TGTGCCAGCAGTCAGGGGACTAGCGGGGGGACCGGGGAGCTGTTTTTT
CASSQGTSGGTGELFF
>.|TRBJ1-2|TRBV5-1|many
TGCGCCAGCTCAGACCCCGGGACGGAATTATATGGCTACACCTTC
CASSDPGTELYGYTF
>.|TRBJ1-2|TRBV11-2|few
TGTGCCAGCAGCTTAGCGGTGGGCAGAGGGAGCGTTAACTATGGCTACACCTTC
CASSLAVGRGSVNYGYTF
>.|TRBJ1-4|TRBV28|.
TGTGCCAGCAGACCAGTGGGTCTACGGGAAAAACTGTTTTTT
CASRPVGLREKLFF
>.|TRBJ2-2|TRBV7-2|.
TGTGCCAGCAGGATGAACACCGGGGAGCTGTTTTTT
CASRMNTGELFF
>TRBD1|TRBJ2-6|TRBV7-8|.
TGTGCCAGCAGGCGCACAGGGGGCACTGGGGCCAACGTCCTGACTTTC
CASRRTGGTGANVLTF
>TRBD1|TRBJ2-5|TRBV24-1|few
TGTGCCACCAGTGATCCGGGGACAGGGTGGAGAGAGACCCAGTACTTC
CATSDPGTGWRETQYF
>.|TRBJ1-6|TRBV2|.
TGTGCCAGCAGAAGACGCTCCTTGAATTCACCCCTCCACTTT
CASRRRSLNSPLHF
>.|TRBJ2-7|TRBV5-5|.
TGTGCCAGCAGCCCGCCGGGGCAGTCCTACGAGCAGTACTTC
CASSPPGQSYEQYF
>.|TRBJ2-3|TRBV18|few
TGTGCCAGCTCACCAAGGGGCTTCGCAGATACGCAGTATTTT
CASSPRGFADTQYF
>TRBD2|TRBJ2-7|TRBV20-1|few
TGCAGTGCTACACCGGGACTAGCAGGGGGGAGCTCCTACGAGCAGTACTTC
CSATPGLAGGSSYEQYF
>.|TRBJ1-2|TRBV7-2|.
TGTGCCAGCAGCCCGAGGGTGTTGGATGGCTACACCTTC
CASSPRVLDGYTF
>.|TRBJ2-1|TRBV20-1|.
TGCAGTGCTAGATTCTCAGGGAATGAGCAGTTCTTC
CSARFSGNEQFF
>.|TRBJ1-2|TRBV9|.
TGTGCCAGCAGCGGCGTCCGGGACAAATCGTCCTATGGCTACACCTTC
CASSGVRDKSSYGYTF
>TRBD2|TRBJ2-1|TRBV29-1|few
TGCAGCGCCCGACTAGCGGGGACGGATGAGCAGTTCTTC
CSARLAGTDEQFF
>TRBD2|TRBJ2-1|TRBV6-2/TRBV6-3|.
TGTGCCAGCAGCGGGGGGACCTCCTACAATGAGCAGTTCTTC
CASSGGTSYNEQFF
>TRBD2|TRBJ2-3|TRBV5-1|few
TGCGCCAGCAGCCCGGGGGAGCGGGGGGCCACAGATACGCAGTATTTT
CASSPGERGATDTQYF
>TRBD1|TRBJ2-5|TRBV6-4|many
TGTGCCAGCGCCGGGGACAGACAGGGAGATAACCAAGAGACCCAGTACTTC
CASAGDRQGDNQETQYF
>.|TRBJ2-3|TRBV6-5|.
TGTGCCAGCAGCAAGACCGTGAGCACAGATACGCAGTATTTT
CASSKTVSTDTQYF
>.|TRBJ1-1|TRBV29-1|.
TGCAGCGTTGGTCAGGGAGATACTGAAGCTTTCTTT
CSVGQGDTEAFF
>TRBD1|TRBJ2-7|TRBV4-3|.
TGCGCCAGCAGCCAAGATTACAGGGGAACCTACGAGCAGTACTTC
CASSQDYRGTYEQYF
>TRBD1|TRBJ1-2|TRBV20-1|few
TGCAGTGCTAGAGGGGGACAGAACTATGGCTACACCTTC
CSARGGQNYGYTF
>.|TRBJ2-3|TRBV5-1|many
TGCGCCAGCAGCTTGGTTCAGGCCACAGATACGCAGTATTTT
CASSLVQATDTQYF
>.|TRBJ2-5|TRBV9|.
TGTGCCAGCAGCCCCCGGGACGCTGAAGAGACCCAGTACTTC
CASSPRDAEETQYF
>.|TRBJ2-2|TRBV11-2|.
TGTGCCAGCAGCTTAGAGGCAAATGCCGGGGAGCTGTTTTTT
CASSLEANAGELFF
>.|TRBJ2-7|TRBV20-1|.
TGCAGTGCTAGAGCACAGGGAAGAGTCGAGCAGTACTTC
CSARAQGRVEQYF
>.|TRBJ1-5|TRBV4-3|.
TGCGCCAGCAGCCAAGATCAAACGGGGACTCAGCCCCAGCATTTT
CASSQDQTGTQPQHF
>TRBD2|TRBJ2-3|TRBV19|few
TGTGCCAGTAGTCTCGGACTAGCGGGGGGGCCAGATACGCAGTATTTT
CASSLGLAGGPDTQYF
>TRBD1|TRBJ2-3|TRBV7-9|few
TGTGCCAGCAGCGGACAGGGATGGCGCACAGATACGCAGTATTTT
CASSGQGWRTDTQYF
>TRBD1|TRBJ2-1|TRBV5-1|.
TGCGCCAGCAGCTTGAGGGACAGAAGGTACAATGAGCAGTTCTTC
CASSLRDRRYNEQFF
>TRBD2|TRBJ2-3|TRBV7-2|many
TGTGCCAGCAGCTTTGGACTAGCGGGGGGCCGTGGAGATACGCAGTATTTT
CASSFGLAGGRGDTQYF
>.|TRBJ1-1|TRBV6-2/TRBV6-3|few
TGTGCCAGCAGTTACTCGGCGGACCATTGCTTCTTT
CASSYSADHCFF
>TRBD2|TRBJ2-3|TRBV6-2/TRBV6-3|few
TGTGCCAGCAGAGAGACTAGCAGAGTCACAGATACGCAGTATTTT
CASRETSRVTDTQYF
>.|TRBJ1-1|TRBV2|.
TGTGCCAGCGGAGGGGGAGTAATGAACACTGAAGCTTTCTTT
CASGGGVMNTEAFF
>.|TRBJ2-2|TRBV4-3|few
TGCGCCAGCAGCCAAGAAGTTTGGACAGGGGAGCTGTTTTTT
CASSQEVWTGELFF
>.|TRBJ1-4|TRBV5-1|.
TGCGCCAGCAGCACCGGACGGCTAGGGGAACTGTTTTTT
CASSTGRLGELFF
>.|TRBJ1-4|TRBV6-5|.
TGTGCCAGCAGTTACGTCCCGGGACGGGAAAAACTGTTTTTT
CASSYVPGREKLFF
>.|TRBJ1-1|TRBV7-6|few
TGTGCCAGCAGCTTAGGGGACGGGACAGCTTTCTTT
CASSLGDGTAFF
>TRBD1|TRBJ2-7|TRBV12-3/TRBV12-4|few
TGTGCCAGCAGTTTTGGGACAGTCTACGAGCAGTACTTC
CASSFGTVYEQYF
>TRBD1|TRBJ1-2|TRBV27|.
TGTGCCAGCAGTCATGACCGGACAGGCTATGGCTACACCTTC
CASSHDRTGYGYTF
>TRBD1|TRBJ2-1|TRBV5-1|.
TGCGCCAGCAGCATCGGACAGGCCTACAATGAGCAGTTCTTC
CASSIGQAYNEQFF
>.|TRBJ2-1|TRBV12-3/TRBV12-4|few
TGTGCCAGCAGCTCCCGGGGACTTCTTGCTCCTTCTCTTTACAATGAGCAGTTCTTC
CASSSRGLLAPSLYNEQFF
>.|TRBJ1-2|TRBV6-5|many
TGTGCCAGCAGTTACTTCGGCTATGGCTACACCTTC
CASSYFGYGYTF
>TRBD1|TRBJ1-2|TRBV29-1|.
TGCAGCGTTGTCAGGGGGCGAGGCTATGGCTACACCTTC
CSVVRGRGYGYTF
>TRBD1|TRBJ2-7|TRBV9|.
TGTGCCAGCAGCGGGACAGGGGGCGCGGACGAGCAGTACTTC
CASSGTGGADEQYF
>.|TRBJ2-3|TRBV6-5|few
TGTGCCAGCACCTCGGTTAACACGCAGTATTTT
CASTSVNTQYF
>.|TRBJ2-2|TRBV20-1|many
TGCAGTGCTAGTAACCCAAGGGGCGCCGGGGAGCTGTTTTTT
CSASNPRGAGELFF
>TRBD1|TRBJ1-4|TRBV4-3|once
TGCGCCAGCAGCCAAGAGACAGGGCGTAATGAAAAACTGTTTTTT
CASSQETGRNEKLFF
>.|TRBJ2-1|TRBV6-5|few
TGTGCCAGCAATGGGCTTAACCGTAATGAGCAGTTCTTC
CASNGLNRNEQFF
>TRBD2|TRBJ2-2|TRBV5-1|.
TGCGCCAGCAACTTAGCGGGGGGGAACACCGGGGAGCTGTTTTTT
CASNLAGGNTGELFF
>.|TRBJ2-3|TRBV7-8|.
TGTGCCATCGCACGCGCCGGGAGACTCACAGATACGCAGTATTTT
CAIARAGRLTDTQYF
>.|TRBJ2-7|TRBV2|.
TGTGCCAGCAGTGAGTCTGGGACAGCCGGGGGTTTGACCTACGAGCAGTACTTC
CASSESGTAGGLTYEQYF
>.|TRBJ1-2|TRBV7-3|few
TGTGCCAGCAGCTTAACAGGGGGGGCTGCGGGCTACACCTTC
CASSLTGGAAGYTF
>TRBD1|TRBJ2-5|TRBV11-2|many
TGTGCCAGCAGAAGGGGGACAGAGGAGACCCAGTACTTC
CASRRGTEETQYF
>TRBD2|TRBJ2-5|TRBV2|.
TGTGCCAGCAGTGGCCGGGGACTAGCGGGGGAGCTACAAGAGACCCAGTACTTC
CASSGRGLAGELQETQYF